A single sample is the source of the 14 T cell receptor beta chains below, sequenced in a study of STAT5B mutations in CD4+ large granular lymphocyte leukemia. The repertoire was sequenced with immunoSEQ multiplex PCR; TCRdb's copy has only in-frame clones and lacks some. Here the sample spans tens of thousands of clones, over 65% being singletons. The source material was CD4+ T cells from blood buffy coats. The source is a human donor in good health.

The V and J genes are TRBV5-1 and TRBJ2-3; 9 bases align to TRBD1. The trim removed 4 bases at V and 5 bases at J, leaving 5 bases unmatched. The CDR3 is made up of 14 amino acids. In germline, CDR1 is SGHRS, CDR2 YFSETQ. This CDR3 is CASSLQGAVDTQYF. The CDR3 region has the DNA TGCGCCAGCAGCCTACAGGGGGCGGTAGATACGCAGTATTTT.

There are a few counts of this clone. V is TRBV11-2 and J is TRBJ2-5, with 9 bases fitting TRBD1. V lost 5 bases, J lost 2 bases, and 12 bases stayed unmatched. The length of the CDR3 is 17 residues. The germline V gene has CDR1 SGHAT and CDR2 FQNNGV. The CDR3 sequence: CASSLAIRDRVQETQYF. In DNA form, the CDR3 reads TGTGCCAGCAGCCTAGCTATTCGGGACAGGGTTCAAGAGACCCAGTACTTC.

The chain couples TRBV2 to TRBJ1-4; D uncertain. V lost 3 bases and J lost 12, with 14 bases in between. Germline V gene sequence: CDR1 SNHLY, CDR2 FYNNEI. The CDR3 is 13 residues long. In nucleotides, the CDR3 is TGTGCCAGCAGTGAGGTCGGCTTACTACAACTGTTTTTT. This sequence encodes CASSEVGLLQLFF.

The rearrangement joins TRBV6-6 to TRBJ1-4; D is perhaps TRBD1 (5 bases). The CDR3 is 15 amino acids. Trimming removed 2 bases from V and 7 bases from J, with 14 bases in between. Germline loops: CDR1 MNHNY, CDR2 SVGAGI (reference sequence). CDR3 loop: CASSYGDSSSEKLFF. In nucleotides, the CDR3 is TGTGCCAGCAGTTACGGAGACAGCTCTAGTGAAAAACTGTTTTTT.

The J gene is TRBJ2-1, the V gene TRBV4-3; D not certain. From germline, CDR1 is LGHNA and CDR2 YSLEER. The V end lost 5 bases, the J end lost 1 base, and 12 bases lay between the germline ends. This CDR3 comprises 15 residues. CDR3 amino acids: CASSFGFGSYNEQFF. CDR3 coding DNA: TGCGCCAGCAGCTTTGGGTTTGGGTCCTACAATGAGCAGTTCTTC.

This clone came up once. CDR3 region: CASRDSGGARLETQYF. Written as DNA, the CDR3 is TGTGCCAGCAGAGATAGCGGGGGGGCCCGGTTAGAGACCCAGTACTTC. This rearrangement joins TRBV7-6 to TRBJ2-5; 11 nucleotides line up with TRBD2. The CDR3 contains 16 residues. In germline, CDR1 is SGHVS, CDR2 FNYEAQ. V lost 6 bases, J lost 4 bases, and 10 bases stayed unmatched.

This clone was seen a handful of times. The V and J genes are TRBV12-5 and TRBJ2-1; D tentatively fits TRBD1 or TRBD2 (6 bases each). Trimming cost V 3 bases and J 9 bases, with 12 bases left between them. Germline V gene sequence: CDR1 LGHNT, CDR2 FRNRAP. The CDR3 is made up of 13 amino acids. This chain's CDR3 is CASGFPGEAEQFF. The DNA for the CDR3 is TGTGCTAGTGGTTTTCCAGGGGAGGCTGAGCAGTTCTTC.

V gene TRBV18 combines with J gene TRBJ2-7; 7 nucleotides match TRBD1. V trimming: 2 bases; J trimming: 7 bases; junction bases outside the gene matches: 5. Germline V gene lookup returns CDR1 KGHSH and CDR2 LQKENI. The CDR3 runs to 13 residues. In DNA, the CDR3 is TGTGCCAGCTCACCAGAACAGGGGAGAGAGCAGTACTTC. Translation: CASSPEQGREQYF.

The CDR3 sequence is CASSLAPAEGSPLHF. In DNA form, the CDR3 reads TGTGCCAGCAGCTTAGCCCCCGCCGAAGGGTCACCCCTCCACTTT. The chain links TRBV7-2 to TRBJ1-6; D gene unclear. The CDR3 is 15 residues long. CDR1 and CDR2 (germline): SGHTA, FQGNSA. V was cut by 0 bases and J by 10 bases, with 13 bases left in between.

This clone was counted a few times. CDR3 region: CASSHEGTGYTF. CDR3 DNA sequence: TGTGCCAGCAGCCATGAGGGGACGGGCTACACCTTC. V and J are TRBV14 and TRBJ1-2, with D perhaps TRBD1 (5 bases). Germline loops: CDR1 SGHDN, CDR2 FVKESK. The V end was cut by 3 bases, the J end by 8 bases, with 10 bases between. The length of the CDR3 is 12 residues.

With regard to this clone: The junction departs from the called germline gene at one end, perhaps through a read error. This chain connects TRBV7-7 to TRBJ2-1; 8 bases map to TRBD1. Germline-derived CDR1 and CDR2 are SSHAT and FNYEAQ (reference sequence). This CDR3 is 15 amino acids long. The CDR3 region has the DNA TGTGCTAGCAGCCCCTCCAGGGGGCCCAACAATGAGCAGTTCTTC. It yields the protein CASSPSRGPNNEQFF. The whole variable domain, filled in from reference TRBV7-7 and TRBJ2-1, reads GAGVSQSPRYKVTKRGQDVTLRCDPISSHATLYWYQQALGQGPEFLTYFNYEAQPDKSGLPSDRFSAERPEGSISTLTIQRTEQRDSAMYRCASSPSRGPNNEQFFGPGTRLTVL.

The chain is built from TRBV28 and TRBJ2-3, with 9 bases lining up with TRBD1. This CDR3 spans 13 amino acids. CDR1 is MDHEN and CDR2 is SYDVKM in the germline V gene. The junction had 4 bases not matched to a gene; V was cut back by 6 bases and J by 6 bases. CDR3 amino acids: CASSRQGVDTQYF. The CDR3 DNA follows: TGTGCCAGCAGCCGACAGGGGGTTGATACGCAGTATTTT.

The chain couples TRBV19 to TRBJ2-5; perhaps D is TRBD1 or TRBD2 (5 bases each). This CDR3 has 15 residues. V gave up 4 bases and J gave up 4 bases, with 16 bases separating them. CDR1 and CDR2 (germline): LNHDA, SQIVND (reference sequence). CDR3 sequence reads: CASSTGPVVGETQYF. CDR3 coding DNA: TGTGCCAGTAGTACGGGGCCTGTGGTAGGAGAGACCCAGTACTTC.

V gene TRBV5-1 combines with J gene TRBJ2-5; a weak D match, TRBD2 (6 bases). Trimming removed 1 base at V and 7 bases at J, with 11 bases between. This CDR3 is built from 13 residues. Looked up from germline, CDR1 is SGHRS and CDR2 is YFSETQ. The CDR3 nucleotides read TGCGCCAGCAGCTTGCGACTAGATGTGACCCAGTACTTC. Translation: CASSLRLDVTQYF.